Listed below are T cell receptor beta chains from one sample, sequenced in a study of shared clonotypes between healthy human individuals. Method: immunoSEQ multiplex PCR; TCRdb's copy keeps in-frame clones and lacks some. This sample carries 950,000 to 1,100,000 clones, under 80% of them seen once, and the ten largest clones take approximately 1.5%. The sample comprised memory CD4+ T cells sorted from blood. The receptors originated from a man aged 18 to 29 in good health. Both conserved end residues are part of each CDR3.

j_call cdr3_length v_call cdr3_aa
TRBJ1-4 15 TRBV19 CASSSVGGSNEKLFF
TRBJ2-5 14 TRBV30 CAWSVLAGQETQYF
TRBJ2-3 14 TRBV13 CASSPGRIIDTQYF
TRBJ2-1 14 TRBV7-2 CASRATGASNEQFF
TRBJ2-3 17 TRBV9 CASSVDGLAANTDTQYF
TRBJ2-3 13 TRBV7-8 CASSTGTWDTQYF
TRBJ1-3 15 TRBV7-2 CASSSSAGIGNTIYF
TRBJ1-1 16 TRBV2 CASSLHSTGGETEAFF
TRBJ2-6 16 TRBV27 CASSRDRGPGANVLTF
TRBJ2-2 15 TRBV6-1 CASSEGPGITGELFF
TRBJ2-5 14 TRBV7-2 CASSPGTAQETQYF
TRBJ1-2 10 TRBV30 CAFREGGYTF
TRBJ2-2 15 TRBV19 CASSPRRKNTGELFF
TRBJ2-7 14 TRBV5-4 CASSSGLYAYEQYF
- 14 TRBV13 CASSQGQSTYEQYF
TRBJ2-3 17 TRBV5-1 CASSLVYSGRATDTQYF
TRBJ1-3 19 TRBV18 CASSPPGSGTRVSGNTIYF
TRBJ1-1 16 TRBV6-1 CASSELSATGRAEAFF
TRBJ2-2 18 TRBV9 CASSVSGQGVLNTGELFF
TRBJ2-2 16 TRBV5-4 CASSSGGTGLTGELFF
TRBJ1-1 13 TRBV6-5 CASSKGAGTEAFF
TRBJ1-3 17 TRBV5-6 CASSLVADWSSGNTIYF
TRBJ2-3 19 TRBV5-1 CASSLREAPTAGRPDTQYF
TRBJ1-2 12 TRBV30 CAWSGGTYGYTF
TRBJ2-7 15 TRBV4-3 CASSPGQGTSYEQYF
TRBJ1-5 15 TRBV19 CASSKDNTGNQPQHF
TRBJ1-1 13 TRBV2 CASSGQANTEAFF
TRBJ1-4 13 TRBV5-4 CASSLGQYEKLFF
TRBJ1-2 14 TRBV10-3 CAISEGQGNYGYTF
TRBJ2-4 16 TRBV14 CASSQETEWAKNIQYF
TRBJ2-1 16 TRBV9 CASSVAGGSSYNEQFF
TRBJ2-5 17 TRBV5-1 CASSRTAGGWLQETQYF
TRBJ2-1 15 TRBV25-1 CASSEYRGSYNEQFF
TRBJ2-1 15 TRBV6-6 CASRPTGGNGVEQFF
TRBJ1-5 14 TRBV2 CASSGDRSNQPQHF
TRBJ1-2 15 TRBV19 CASSIPGASNYGYTF
TRBJ1-2 12 TRBV28 CASTPMGVGYTF
TRBJ1-5 14 TRBV5-4 CASSLGGSNQPQHF
TRBJ2-5 16 TRBV7-7 CASSLGLAGVRETQYF
TRBJ2-2 16 TRBV5-1 CASSLRSGGNTGELFF
TRBJ2-4 12 TRBV29-1 CSVRDSKNIQYF
- 14 TRBV30 CAWSVRAGPYEQYF
TRBJ2-3 13 TRBV6-5 CASSTGPWDTQYF
TRBJ2-1 15 TRBV29-1 CSVVRGTSGGGPRFF
TRBJ2-5 16 TRBV5-4 CASSPAGRGPQETQYF
TRBJ2-7 13 TRBV7-2 CASSSWTSVEQYF
TRBJ2-3 14 TRBV9 CASTPRGNADTQYF
TRBJ2-1 15 TRBV5-1 CASSTAGGAVNEQFF
TRBJ2-1 14 TRBV7-2 CASSLIFGSDEQFF
TRBJ1-2 14 TRBV5-6 CASSGTGTAYGYTF
TRBJ2-3 15 TRBV30 CAWKTGQGWTDTQYF
TRBJ2-5 14 TRBV18 CASSSRGASKTQYF
TRBJ1-5 17 TRBV19 CASSILLGGGVNQPQHF
TRBJ2-3 15 TRBV29-1 CSVEVQGGEPDTQYF
TRBJ2-2 16 TRBV7-3 CASSSLGGMNTGELFF
TRBJ1-5 18 TRBV7-8 CASSQGQGARGSNQPQHF
TRBJ2-7 15 TRBV9 CASSVAAGASYEQYF
TRBJ1-1 13 TRBV30 CAWSGKRNTEAFF